This T cell receptor beta chain derives from a study of OX40 agonist ivuxolimab in advanced cancers. Study-level background: At doses from 0.01 to 10 mg/kg, patients were given intravenous ivuxolimab every 2 weeks. Aged roughly 20 to 85 with a mean of approximately 60 years, they were less than 90% male. Of the patients, three showed partial responses, one with hepatocellular carcinoma and two with cutaneous melanoma.

The method was immunoSEQ multiplex PCR; TCRdb's version includes in-frame clones alone and lacks a portion of them. The data hold 75,000 to 100,000 clones, with about 86% observed a single time. The CDR3 covers 14 residues. Germline V gene data show CDR1 as MNHEY and CDR2 as SVGAGI. Trimming left V 0 bases short and J 5 bases short, with 11 bases between. Study-level results: By week 6 at 0.1 to 3.0 mg/kg, blood CD4+ and CD8+ T cells had expanded clonally.

This clone was picked up one time. Its antigen is unknown. The sequenced sample was CD4+ or CD8+ T cells sorted from blood, obtained in a trial of the OX40 agonist ivuxolimab. The chain employs TRBV6-5 and TRBJ2-7; D gene ambiguous. The source of this sequence is an adult with an advanced solid tumor such as melanoma, head and neck, liver or kidney cancer. The chain's CDR3 is CASSYSIIRDEQYF. DNA of the CDR3: TGTGCCAGCAGTTACTCGATAATCCGGGACGAGCAGTACTTC.